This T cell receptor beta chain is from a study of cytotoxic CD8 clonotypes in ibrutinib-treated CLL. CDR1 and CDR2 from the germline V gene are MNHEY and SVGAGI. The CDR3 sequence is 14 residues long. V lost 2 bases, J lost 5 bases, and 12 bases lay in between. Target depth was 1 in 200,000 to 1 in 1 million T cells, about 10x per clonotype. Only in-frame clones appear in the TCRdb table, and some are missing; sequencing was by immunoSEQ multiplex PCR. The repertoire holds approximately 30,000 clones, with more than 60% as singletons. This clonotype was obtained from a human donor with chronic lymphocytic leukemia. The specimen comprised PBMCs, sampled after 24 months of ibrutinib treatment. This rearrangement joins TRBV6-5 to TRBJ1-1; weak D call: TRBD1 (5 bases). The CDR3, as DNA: TGTGCCAGCAGTTACAATAGGGGTCGGACTGAAGCTTTCTTT. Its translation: CASSYNRGRTEAFF.